The TCR beta chain described here comes from a study of CXCR3-negative and CXCR3-positive naive CD8 T cells (dated by TCRdb to between 2018 and 2021). Regarding the study in general: Roughly 150 million TRB reads were obtained in total, roughly 1.5 +/- 0.3 million reads per library. Data from 11 donors, pooled across two independent experiments, went into the diversity and physicochemical repertoire analyses. TRBV-TRBJ cluster analysis included naive subsets from several donors and memory cells from 3 donors. The paper's findings and limits, for the study overall: Freshly isolated PBMCs were used for most assays because CXCR3 expression went down partially after cryopreservation. Because surface CD5, which has been linked to self-reactivity in mice, was comparable between naive subsets, TCR interaction strength was also inferred from TRB CDR3 physicochemical properties. Both naive subsets had comparably high repertoire diversity, while memory CD8+ T cells had much lower repertoire diversity. Compared with CXCR3-negative naive cells, CXCR3-positive naive cells had TRB CDR3s with higher hydrophobicity (lower Kidera factor 4), lower energy, and higher strength and volume indices. Similar TRBV-TRBJ usage was shown by naive CXCR3-negative and CXCR3-positive cells from the same donor, whereas distinct patterns were shown by memory cells.

Sequencing took place on a NextSeq 550. The Human TCR Profiling Kit (MiLaboratory) was used to make UMI-labeled 5' RACE TRB cDNA libraries. The full amount of extracted RNA was used for cDNA synthesis, and the full amount of resulting cDNA was used for PCR amplification. The libraries were made side by side, with each library going through the same number of PCR cycles. On the study's bioinformatics: With a minimum of two reads required per UMI, MIGEC and MiXCR pulled out about 50,000 +/- 10,000 unique UMI-labeled TRB cDNA molecules from each library. On average, each library contained roughly 40,000 +/- 10,000 functional in-frame TRB CDR3 nucleotide clonotypes without stop codons. Diversity metrics, including normalized Shannon-Wiener and Chao1, were computed in VDJtools after downsampling to 5000 UMI-labeled TRB molecules per sample. VDJtools computed clonotype-size-weighted physicochemical properties of the central five CDR3 residues: interaction energy, strength, volume and Kidera factor 4. TCRdb reprocessed the raw reads; every CDR3 protein sequence is a single record, and DNA is not supplied. Clone size and V and J calls follow TCRdb, not the original study. The record for this sample contains about 89,000 distinct CDR3 sequences. Over 0.4% of the sample is taken by the ten largest.

For every CD8+ T cell subset, 300,000 cells were flow-sorted straight into RLT lysis buffer, and each subset was sorted in triplicate. To keep memory contaminants out, a stringent definition of naive CD8+ T cells was applied: CD45RO-CCR7+CD27+CD95-. Peripheral blood mononuclear cells were isolated from buffy coats by standard density gradient centrifugation. A FACSAria III was used to flow-sort naive CXCR3-negative and CXCR3-positive CD8+ T cells. Total RNA was extracted from sorted cells with an RNeasy Mini Kit. Points on this clonotype: Which antigen it targets is not known.

The sequenced material came from naive CXCR3+ CD8+ T cells from blood. What this sample's cell subset or site label stands for: CD45RO-CCR7+CD27+CD95- naive CD8+ T cells expressing CXCR3 (TNR3+). The sequence derives from a human donor in good health. Some clones in this sample may be carry-over from other donors' samples.

CDR3 reads: CSVPEQSTQYF. The chain uses TRBV29-1 and TRBJ2-3. The cysteine opens and the phenylalanine closes a CDR3 of 11 amino acids. No coding sequence is recorded. CDR1 and CDR2 were assigned from the germline V gene as SQVTM and ANQGSEA.